Listed below are T cell receptor beta chains from one sample, sequenced in a study of blood T cell repertoires in COVID-19. Repertoires were generated with immunoSEQ multiplex PCR, while TCRdb's copy carries only in-frame clones and drops some. This table has some 140,000 clones, about 76% appearing once. Sequenced sample: peripheral blood. The receptor set was obtained from a woman aged 55-75 years with active or convalescent COVID-19. Both conserved end residues are part of each CDR3. Fields, in order: CDR3 length, V gene, clone size, D gene, J gene, CDR3 protein, CDR3 DNA. The D gene is left open where the match is weak. Size tells how often a clone was seen (once, few, many) or the class of an expanded clone, and some rows leave it out.

cdr3_length: 15; v_call: TRBV19; clone_size: once; d_call: TRBD1; j_call: TRBJ1-2; cdr3_aa: CASSNPGTGDYGYTF; cdr3_nt: TGTGCCAGTAGTAACCCCGGGACAGGAGACTATGGCTACACCTTC
cdr3_length: 14; v_call: TRBV15; clone_size: .; d_call: .; j_call: TRBJ1-3; cdr3_aa: CATSRRVNGNTIYF; cdr3_nt: TGTGCCACCAGCCGCAGGGTAAATGGAAACACCATATATTTT
cdr3_length: 16; v_call: TRBV6-5; clone_size: .; d_call: .; j_call: TRBJ2-6; cdr3_aa: CASSWAWVSGANVLTF; cdr3_nt: TGTGCCAGCAGTTGGGCTTGGGTCTCTGGGGCCAACGTCCTGACTTTC
cdr3_length: 14; v_call: TRBV28; clone_size: .; d_call: .; j_call: TRBJ1-2; cdr3_aa: CASSLIGGNYGYTF; cdr3_nt: TGTGCCAGCAGTTTGATAGGGGGTAACTATGGCTACACCTTC
cdr3_length: 14; v_call: TRBV7-2; clone_size: .; d_call: TRBD1; j_call: TRBJ1-2; cdr3_aa: CASSHGQGNYGYTF; cdr3_nt: TGTGCCAGCAGCCACGGACAGGGTAACTATGGCTACACCTTC
cdr3_length: 15; v_call: TRBV28; clone_size: .; d_call: TRBD1; j_call: TRBJ2-1; cdr3_aa: CASSLGTGASNEQFF; cdr3_nt: TGTGCCAGCAGTTTAGGGACAGGGGCCTCCAATGAGCAGTTCTTC
cdr3_length: 15; v_call: TRBV10-2; clone_size: .; d_call: TRBD2; j_call: TRBJ2-3; cdr3_aa: CASSEVGAGEDTQYF; cdr3_nt: TGCGCCAGCAGTGAGGTAGGGGCGGGGGAAGATACGCAGTATTTT
cdr3_length: 11; v_call: TRBV29-1; clone_size: .; d_call: .; j_call: TRBJ1-2; cdr3_aa: CSGYSTYGYTF; cdr3_nt: TGCAGCGGCTACTCCACCTATGGCTACACCTTC
cdr3_length: 14; v_call: TRBV28; clone_size: .; d_call: TRBD1; j_call: TRBJ1-2; cdr3_aa: CASSPGGDSYGYTF; cdr3_nt: TGTGCCAGCAGTCCCGGTGGGGACAGCTATGGCTACACCTTC
cdr3_length: 15; v_call: TRBV7-2; clone_size: .; d_call: TRBD1; j_call: TRBJ1-1; cdr3_aa: CASSLGGRGATWAFF; cdr3_nt: TGTGCCAGCAGCTTAGGCGGCAGGGGGGCTACGTGGGCTTTCTTT
cdr3_length: 13; v_call: TRBV27; clone_size: .; d_call: .; j_call: TRBJ1-5; cdr3_aa: CASSSGVMQPQHF; cdr3_nt: TGTGCCAGCAGTTCCGGGGTTATGCAGCCCCAGCATTTT
cdr3_length: 16; v_call: TRBV5-1; clone_size: .; d_call: .; j_call: TRBJ1-1; cdr3_aa: CASSLYYREMNTEAFF; cdr3_nt: TGCGCCAGCAGCCTTTATTACAGGGAGATGAACACTGAAGCTTTCTTT
cdr3_length: 12; v_call: TRBV2; clone_size: .; d_call: TRBD1; j_call: TRBJ2-7; cdr3_aa: CASITGVYEQYF; cdr3_nt: TGTGCCAGCATTACAGGGGTCTACGAGCAGTACTTC
cdr3_length: 17; v_call: TRBV3-1/TRBV3-2; clone_size: .; d_call: TRBD2; j_call: TRBJ2-3; cdr3_aa: CASSPNPASGFTDTQYF; cdr3_nt: TGTGCCAGCAGCCCGAACCCGGCTAGCGGATTCACAGATACGCAGTATTTT
cdr3_length: 15; v_call: TRBV29-1; clone_size: .; d_call: TRBD1; j_call: TRBJ1-1; cdr3_aa: CSGTGTGGLYTEAFF; cdr3_nt: TGCAGCGGAACCGGGACAGGGGGCCTTTACACTGAAGCTTTCTTT
cdr3_length: 14; v_call: TRBV25-1; clone_size: .; d_call: .; j_call: TRBJ1-4; cdr3_aa: CASSERGYNEKLFF; cdr3_nt: TGTGCCAGCAGTGAAAGGGGCTATAATGAAAAACTGTTTTTT
cdr3_length: 13; v_call: TRBV28; clone_size: .; d_call: .; j_call: TRBJ2-5; cdr3_aa: CASSWGLQETQYF; cdr3_nt: TGTGCCAGCAGTTGGGGACTTCAAGAGACCCAGTACTTC
cdr3_length: 15; v_call: TRBV6-1; clone_size: .; d_call: .; j_call: TRBJ1-2; cdr3_aa: CASSEGYGLPGGYTF; cdr3_nt: TGTGCCAGCAGTGAAGGGTATGGGCTCCCTGGTGGCTACACCTTC
cdr3_length: 16; v_call: TRBV11-2; clone_size: .; d_call: TRBD1; j_call: TRBJ2-2; cdr3_aa: CATSGDSGSNTGELFF; cdr3_nt: TGTGCCACTAGTGGGGACAGCGGCTCGAACACCGGGGAGCTGTTTTTT
cdr3_length: 15; v_call: TRBV27; clone_size: .; d_call: TRBD1; j_call: TRBJ1-2; cdr3_aa: CASRELQGVVYGYTF; cdr3_nt: TGTGCCAGCAGGGAGTTACAGGGGGTAGTCTATGGCTACACCTTC
cdr3_length: 14; v_call: TRBV6-5; clone_size: .; d_call: .; j_call: TRBJ1-4; cdr3_aa: CASSPEGGSEKLFF; cdr3_nt: TGTGCCAGCAGCCCGGAGGGGGGGAGTGAAAAACTGTTTTTT
cdr3_length: 12; v_call: TRBV28; clone_size: few; d_call: .; j_call: TRBJ2-7; cdr3_aa: CASSFTTYEQYF; cdr3_nt: TGTGCCAGCAGTTTTACAACCTACGAGCAGTACTTC
cdr3_length: 15; v_call: TRBV7-2; clone_size: .; d_call: TRBD2; j_call: TRBJ2-1; cdr3_aa: CASRPPGLGSNEQFF; cdr3_nt: TGTGCCAGCAGACCCCCGGGACTAGGGTCAAATGAGCAGTTCTTC
cdr3_length: 15; v_call: TRBV6-1; clone_size: .; d_call: .; j_call: TRBJ1-5; cdr3_aa: CASSEHEGGNQPQHF; cdr3_nt: TGTGCCAGCAGTGAACATGAGGGGGGCAATCAGCCCCAGCATTTT
cdr3_length: 15; v_call: TRBV5-5; clone_size: .; d_call: .; j_call: TRBJ2-5; cdr3_aa: CASSLGGRVQETQYF; cdr3_nt: TGTGCCAGCAGCTTGGGGGGGCGCGTCCAAGAGACCCAGTACTTC
cdr3_length: 15; v_call: TRBV3-1/TRBV3-2; clone_size: .; d_call: .; j_call: TRBJ1-6; cdr3_aa: CASSEGGGENSPLHF; cdr3_nt: TGTGCCAGCAGCGAAGGTGGGGGGGAGAATTCACCCCTCCACTTT
cdr3_length: 16; v_call: TRBV18; clone_size: .; d_call: TRBD1; j_call: TRBJ1-1; cdr3_aa: CASSPRQGGENTEAFF; cdr3_nt: TGTGCCAGCTCACCACGCCAAGGGGGCGAGAACACTGAAGCTTTCTTT
cdr3_length: 17; v_call: TRBV7-2; clone_size: .; d_call: TRBD1; j_call: TRBJ1-2; cdr3_aa: CASSPGQGAVRNYGYTF; cdr3_nt: TGTGCCAGCAGCCCGGGACAGGGGGCCGTCAGGAACTATGGCTACACCTTC
cdr3_length: 17; v_call: TRBV19; clone_size: .; d_call: .; j_call: TRBJ1-4; cdr3_aa: CASSIARVSGTNEKLFF; cdr3_nt: TGTGCCAGTAGTATAGCCAGGGTTTCAGGGACTAATGAAAAACTGTTTTTT
cdr3_length: 15; v_call: TRBV6-2/TRBV6-3; clone_size: .; d_call: .; j_call: TRBJ1-5; cdr3_aa: CASSWAQTVYQPQHF; cdr3_nt: TGTGCCAGCAGCTGGGCCCAAACGGTTTATCAGCCCCAGCATTTT
cdr3_length: 14; v_call: TRBV3-1/TRBV3-2; clone_size: .; d_call: TRBD1; j_call: TRBJ1-2; cdr3_aa: CASSRGQGIMGYTF; cdr3_nt: TGTGCCAGCAGCCGCGGACAGGGGATCATGGGCTACACCTTC
cdr3_length: 14; v_call: TRBV6-5; clone_size: .; d_call: .; j_call: TRBJ1-1; cdr3_aa: CASRRQVTNTEAFF; cdr3_nt: TGTGCCAGCAGACGACAGGTCACGAACACTGAAGCTTTCTTT
cdr3_length: 12; v_call: TRBV6-5; clone_size: .; d_call: .; j_call: TRBJ2-3; cdr3_aa: CAARAPGDTQYF; cdr3_nt: TGTGCCGCCCGAGCCCCCGGGGATACGCAGTATTTT
cdr3_length: 14; v_call: TRBV18; clone_size: .; d_call: TRBD1; j_call: TRBJ1-5; cdr3_aa: CASSRTGSNQPQHF; cdr3_nt: TGTGCCAGCTCACGGACAGGAAGCAATCAGCCCCAGCATTTT
cdr3_length: 14; v_call: TRBV4-1; clone_size: .; d_call: .; j_call: TRBJ1-1; cdr3_aa: CASSQADQRAEAFF; cdr3_nt: TGCGCCAGCAGCCAAGCTGACCAGAGGGCTGAAGCTTTCTTT
cdr3_length: 14; v_call: TRBV7-2; clone_size: .; d_call: .; j_call: TRBJ2-3; cdr3_aa: CASSLSPVTDTQYF; cdr3_nt: TGTGCCAGCAGCTTATCGCCGGTCACAGATACGCAGTATTTT
cdr3_length: 12; v_call: TRBV28; clone_size: .; d_call: .; j_call: TRBJ1-5; cdr3_aa: CASSFGGQPQHF; cdr3_nt: TGTGCCAGCAGTTTCGGGGGGCAGCCCCAGCATTTT
cdr3_length: 14; v_call: TRBV7-8; clone_size: few; d_call: TRBD2; j_call: TRBJ2-7; cdr3_aa: CASSLVRGSYEQYF; cdr3_nt: TGTGCCAGCAGCTTAGTGCGGGGGAGCTACGAGCAGTACTTC
cdr3_length: 18; v_call: TRBV3-1/TRBV3-2; clone_size: .; d_call: TRBD2; j_call: TRBJ2-5; cdr3_aa: CASSQDRLAGGPGETQYF; cdr3_nt: TGTGCCAGCAGCCAAGATCGTCTAGCGGGGGGGCCTGGGGAGACCCAGTACTTC
cdr3_length: 15; v_call: TRBV7-2; clone_size: .; d_call: TRBD2; j_call: TRBJ2-2; cdr3_aa: CASSPTQAGTGELFF; cdr3_nt: TGTGCCAGCAGCCCGACCCAAGCGGGAACCGGGGAGCTGTTTTTT
cdr3_length: 16; v_call: TRBV24-1; clone_size: .; d_call: TRBD2; j_call: TRBJ2-1; cdr3_aa: CATSDFRSGGASEQFF; cdr3_nt: TGTGCCACCAGTGATTTTAGGAGCGGGGGGGCATCTGAGCAGTTCTTC
cdr3_length: 14; v_call: TRBV11-3; clone_size: .; d_call: TRBD2; j_call: TRBJ2-3; cdr3_aa: CASSAGGSADTQYF; cdr3_nt: TGTGCCAGCAGCGCGGGAGGGTCGGCAGATACGCAGTATTTT
cdr3_length: 14; v_call: TRBV5-4; clone_size: few; d_call: .; j_call: TRBJ1-6; cdr3_aa: CASSLEQVNSPLHF; cdr3_nt: TGTGCCAGCAGCTTGGAACAGGTGAATTCACCCCTCCACTTT
cdr3_length: 16; v_call: TRBV28; clone_size: .; d_call: TRBD1; j_call: TRBJ1-1; cdr3_aa: CASSPGQEPINTEAFF; cdr3_nt: TGTGCCAGCAGTCCGGGACAGGAGCCAATAAACACTGAAGCTTTCTTT